Listed below are T cell receptor beta chains from one sample, sequenced in a study of blood T cell repertoires in COVID-19. Profiled with immunoSEQ multiplex PCR; TCRdb holds only in-frame clones, not every one. The table includes nearly 110,000 clones, about 89% detected once. The material sequenced was peripheral blood. The receptors here all came from a woman aged 25 to 45 with acute or convalescent COVID-19. Both conserved end residues are part of each CDR3. Each record gives: J gene, D gene, clone size, V gene, CDR3 length, CDR3 DNA, CDR3 protein. The D gene is left open where the match is weak. Clone size is stated in some rows and not others, as once, few, many or a class when expanded.

TRBJ2-7 | NA | NA | TRBV7-9 | 15 | TGTGCCAGCAGCTTAGCCGGCGGGGACTTCTACGAGCAGTACTTC | CASSLAGGDFYEQYF
TRBJ2-5 | TRBD1 | NA | TRBV3-1/TRBV3-2 | 17 | TGTGCCAGCAGCCGGAATTCCGGGACAGAGTTTTGGGAGACCCAGTACTTC | CASSRNSGTEFWETQYF
TRBJ2-1 | NA | once | TRBV5-1 | 16 | TGCGCCAGCAGGCTTGGGGGGTTACTAGAAATCGATGAGCAGTTCTTC | CASRLGGLLEIDEQFF
TRBJ1-5 | TRBD1 | NA | TRBV19 | 18 | TGTGCCAGTACTAGCGATGGAGGCAGACAGGGGCCGTATCAGCCCCAGCATTTT | CASTSDGGRQGPYQPQHF
TRBJ1-2 | NA | NA | TRBV12-5 | 16 | TGTGCTAGTGGTTCGGGGTCTGACCGAGTCACCTATGGCTACACCTTC | CASGSGSDRVTYGYTF
TRBJ1-4 | TRBD1 | once | TRBV27 | 15 | TGTGCCAGCAGTCCTGACAGGGCTGGTAATGAAAAACTGTTTTTT | CASSPDRAGNEKLFF
TRBJ1-1 | NA | NA | TRBV18 | 14 | TGTGCCAGCTCACCTCCAGGGATAGACACTGAAGCTTTCTTT | CASSPPGIDTEAFF
TRBJ2-3 | TRBD2 | NA | TRBV7-6 | 18 | TGTGCCAGCAGCTTAGGCTCTACTAGCGGGTGGGGCACAGATACGCAGTATTTT | CASSLGSTSGWGTDTQYF
TRBJ1-1 | NA | NA | TRBV29-1 | 11 | TGCAGCGCCGGACAAATCACTGAAGCTTTCTTT | CSAGQITEAFF
TRBJ2-3 | NA | NA | TRBV21-1 | 15 | TGTGCCAGCCGCGACGCTAGCGGGAGAGCAGATACGCAGTATTTT | CASRDASGRADTQYF
TRBJ2-1 | NA | NA | TRBV24-1 | 15 | TGTGCCACCAGTGGGGTTGGGCAGGGAGGAGATGAGCAGTTCTTC | CATSGVGQGGDEQFF
TRBJ1-5 | NA | NA | TRBV27 | 14 | TGTGCCAGCAGTTTATCTTATAGTGATCAGCCCCAGCATTTT | CASSLSYSDQPQHF
TRBJ2-7 | TRBD2 | NA | TRBV10-2 | 14 | TGCGCCAGCAGTGAGTCAGCTAGCGGCTACGAGCAGTACTTC | CASSESASGYEQYF
TRBJ2-7 | NA | NA | TRBV30 | 12 | TGTGCCTGGAGTGTCGGTGTCGGCGAGCAGTACTTC | CAWSVGVGEQYF
TRBJ2-1 | TRBD2 | NA | TRBV30 | 13 | TGTGCCTGGAGTATGGGGGTAGCGGGAAAGCAGTTCTTC | CAWSMGVAGKQFF
TRBJ1-2 | NA | NA | TRBV2 | 14 | TGTGCCAGGATGAACAGGGCTAAGGACTATGGCTACACCTTC | CARMNRAKDYGYTF
TRBJ2-1 | TRBD2 | NA | TRBV29-1 | 15 | TGCAGCGTACGGACTAGCGGGAGAGTATACAATGAGCAGTTCTTC | CSVRTSGRVYNEQFF
TRBJ1-4 | TRBD1 | NA | TRBV27 | 19 | TGTGCCAGCAGTTTATACTCGACAGGGGGCGTGGGGTTTGAGGAAAAACTGTTTTTT | CASSLYSTGGVGFEEKLFF
TRBJ2-3 | TRBD2 | NA | TRBV2 | 15 | TGTGCCAGCAGTGAGGTGGGAGGGAGCACAGATACGCAGTATTTT | CASSEVGGSTDTQYF
TRBJ1-6 | NA | NA | TRBV14 | 15 | TGTGCCAGCAGCCAAGAGCAGGGCTCGGTATCACCCCTCCACTTT | CASSQEQGSVSPLHF
TRBJ1-2 | TRBD1 | NA | TRBV5-6 | 17 | TGTGCCAGCAGGGGAGGGACAGGGTCCACCTTTAACTATGGCTACACCTTC | CASRGGTGSTFNYGYTF
TRBJ1-4 | NA | NA | TRBV5-6 | 17 | TGTGCCAGCAGCTTGGTGACAGCCACTCCAACTAATGAAAAACTGTTTTTT | CASSLVTATPTNEKLFF
TRBJ1-6 | NA | NA | TRBV9 | 14 | TGTGCCAGCAGCGTATCGGGAGCGCGAGAGACCCTCCACTTT | CASSVSGARETLHF
TRBJ2-1 | TRBD2 | NA | TRBV9 | 16 | TGTGCCAGCAGCGTTCTAGCGGGAGGGCCCTACAATGAGCAGTTCTTC | CASSVLAGGPYNEQFF
TRBJ1-3 | NA | NA | TRBV23-1 | 11 | TGCGCCAGCAGGGGGGCATACACCATATATTTT | CASRGAYTIYF
TRBJ1-1 | NA | NA | TRBV21-1 | 11 | TGTGCCAGCAGCACCTACACTGAAGCTTTCTTT | CASSTYTEAFF
TRBJ1-1 | TRBD1 | NA | TRBV29-1 | 13 | TGCAGCGTTGTTCGACAGGGAGACACTGAAGCTTTCTTT | CSVVRQGDTEAFF
TRBJ1-2 | NA | NA | TRBV11-3 | 14 | TGTGCCAGCAGCTTAGAACCGAGACTCTATGGCTACACCTTC | CASSLEPRLYGYTF
TRBJ2-7 | NA | NA | TRBV28 | 13 | TGTGCCAGCAGCTTATGGGGGCAGTACGAGCAGTACTTC | CASSLWGQYEQYF
TRBJ1-5 | NA | NA | TRBV4-1 | 16 | TGCGCCAGCAGCCAAGGTCAGGGGTTCAGCAATCAGCCCCAGCATTTT | CASSQGQGFSNQPQHF
TRBJ1-2 | TRBD1 | NA | TRBV6-5 | 15 | TGTGCCAGCAGCCTACGCCGGACAGGGAACTATGGCTACACCTTC | CASSLRRTGNYGYTF
TRBJ2-3 | NA | NA | TRBV10-2 | 13 | TGCGCCAGCATAGGGACTAGCACAGATACGCAGTATTTT | CASIGTSTDTQYF
TRBJ2-1 | TRBD1 | NA | TRBV7-9 | 13 | TGTGCCAGCAGCTTAGGGACAGGGACTGAGCAGTTCTTC | CASSLGTGTEQFF
TRBJ1-4 | NA | once | TRBV5-1 | 15 | TGCGCCAGCAGCTTGAGGGGGGGATTTCATGAAAAACTGTTTTTT | CASSLRGGFHEKLFF
TRBJ1-1 | NA | NA | TRBV12-3/TRBV12-4 | 13 | TGTGCCAGCAGTTTAAGACAGGCCGGTGAAGCTTTCTTT | CASSLRQAGEAFF
TRBJ1-2 | NA | NA | TRBV19 | 14 | TGTGCCAGTAGACGCCAACAGGGAGGGTATGGCTACACCTTC | CASRRQQGGYGYTF
TRBJ2-7 | TRBD1 | NA | TRBV25-1 | 13 | TGTGCCAGTTCGGGACAGGGGTGGCACGAGCAGTACTTC | CASSGQGWHEQYF
TRBJ2-5 | TRBD2 | NA | TRBV7-9 | 18 | TGTGCCAGCAGCCCAAAGGGGTCCGGGGGGGCGGTCCAAGAGACCCAGTACTTC | CASSPKGSGGAVQETQYF
TRBJ1-3 | NA | NA | TRBV7-2 | 18 | TGTGCCAGCAGCTTACCCCTTGGCCAGGGTCGCTCTGGAAACACCATATATTTT | CASSLPLGQGRSGNTIYF
TRBJ2-2 | TRBD1 | NA | TRBV5-1 | 17 | TGCGCCAGCAGCTTGGTGGGACAGGGGTTGAACACCGGGGAGCTGTTTTTT | CASSLVGQGLNTGELFF
TRBJ1-2 | TRBD1 | NA | TRBV3-1/TRBV3-2 | 15 | TGTGCCAGCAGCCTCCTAGGACAGGGTAACTATGGCTACACCTTC | CASSLLGQGNYGYTF
TRBJ2-7 | NA | NA | TRBV29-1 | 12 | TGCAGCGTTATTGAAGGGGCCTACGAGCAGTACTTC | CSVIEGAYEQYF
TRBJ2-2 | TRBD1 | NA | TRBV19 | 16 | TGTGCCAGTAGTATCCGGGACAGGCCCTACACCGGGGAGCTGTTTTTT | CASSIRDRPYTGELFF
TRBJ1-3 | TRBD1 | NA | TRBV6-5 | 12 | TGTGCCAGTACAGGGGTTGGAAACACCATATATTTT | CASTGVGNTIYF
TRBJ2-5 | TRBD2 | NA | TRBV7-2 | 14 | TGTGCCAGCAGCGTTAGCGGGGGGGAAGAGACCCAGTACTTC | CASSVSGGEETQYF
TRBJ1-4 | NA | NA | TRBV5-1 | 14 | TGCGCCAGCGGTCTGAGAAGTCAGGGTGAAAAACTGTTTTTT | CASGLRSQGEKLFF